The present entry profiles one T cell receptor (beta chain) with its context. Its antigen is currently unknown. TCRdb processed the 5' RACE reads anew with MiXCR; each CDR3 protein has one entry. The table records 450,000 to 600,000 distinct CDR3 sequences, about 14% of them present only once. The data originate from a study of T cells after yellow fever vaccination. Study overall: SMART-Seq v4 Ultra Low Input served to prepare low-cell-number fractions. Study observations and caveats: Booster samples showed a return of most primary-vaccination clones (roughly 96% CD4, 85% to 90% CD8). Weaker in magnitude, the secondary response showed a faster peak on day 5 versus 15.

Germline loops: CDR1 MNHNS, CDR2 SASEGT. This CDR3 comprises 14 residues. V lost 6 bases and J lost 5, with 14 bases in between. The sequenced sample was PBMCs, obtained on the day of the yellow fever booster vaccination. The rearrangement joins TRBV6-1 to TRBJ1-3, with D unresolved. This TCR came from a man aged 25 to 45 who received the YFV17D yellow fever vaccine. The DNA for the CDR3 is TGTGCCAGCAGGCCGGAGGATCGGAGAAACACCATATATTTT. It yields the protein CASRPEDRRNTIYF.